One T cell receptor beta chain is described in this entry. Its cognate antigen is unknown. By quantitative 5'-RACE with molecular barcodes, the TCR beta libraries were made. TCRdb passed the 5' RACE reads through MiXCR, listing each CDR3 protein once. The profile shows approximately 540,000 distinct CDR3 sequences, about 13% of them singletons. The CDR3 spans 12 residues. Germline V gene lookup returns CDR1 DFQATT and CDR2 SNEGSKA (reference sequence). V was shortened by 5 bases and J by 3 bases, with 11 bases between the two germline ends. The data belong to a study of CD8 T cells in ankylosing spondylitis. Study-wide results and caveats: Clones linked to disease were reported to show significant enrichment in matched ankylosing spondylitis synovial fluid. Made up of eight highly homologous variants, a TCR beta motif appeared characteristic of ankylosing spondylitis blood. A number of the motif variants had already been described in reactive arthritis synovial fluid and blood. Disease-linked clones had a CD8+ phenotype and relatively low frequency in peripheral blood.

The material sequenced was blood, either unsorted or a sorted T cell fraction (not recorded which). The chain is built from TRBV20-1 and TRBJ2-7, with D maybe TRBD2 (5 bases). The sequence was obtained from a male donor with ankylosing spondylitis. CDR3 sequence (DNA): TGCAGTGCTGAGGCGGGTGGCTACGAGCAGTACTTC. Translated, it gives CSAEAGGYEQYF.